The sequence of this T cell receptor beta chain was determined in a study of human T cells and chemical hapten exposure. Described time point: pre-sensitization, week 0. As to treatment: therapeutic diphenylcyclopropenone sensitization with weekly scalp DPC. The germline V gene encodes CDR1 SGHRS and CDR2 YFSETQ. V lost 4 bases and J 1 base, leaving 11 bases between the germline ends. The CDR3 length is 14 residues. From the RACE reads, TCRdb called clonotypes with MiXCR, one entry per CDR3 protein. The repertoire has roughly 380,000 distinct CDR3 sequences, approximately 5.1% of them found once; the top ten carry 2.5% to 3%. This clonotype was found many times.

Sequenced material: whole blood, taken in connection with sensitization to the hapten diphenylcyclopropenone (DPC). V and J are TRBV5-1 and TRBJ1-1; D is undetermined. The origin of this receptor is a woman in her forties or fifties with alopecia areata. Some clones in this sample may be carry-over from other donors' samples. The CDR3 DNA is TGCGCCAGCAGCGCGACACCTTCGAACACTGAAGCTTTCTTT. Amino acid sequence: CASSATPSNTEAFF.